A single sample gave rise to the 7 T cell receptor beta chains below, sequenced in a study of T cells in Graves' hyperthyroidism and ophthalmopathy. The CDR3 regions of TCR beta were amplified from RNA transcripts. First-round RT-PCR targeting the TCR CDR3 was performed with the HTBI primer set. TCRdb re-analysed the multiplex PCR reads in MiXCR, keeping a single row per CDR3 protein. The table includes some 510,000 distinct CDR3 sequences, roughly 46% detected once. Input material: peripheral blood or thyroid tissue (not recorded which). All receptors come from a woman between 18 and 29 years old with Graves' hyperthyroidism.

This clonotype has a handful of counts. The rearrangement links TRBV9 to TRBJ1-4; 7 bases align to TRBD1. V dropped 0 bases and J dropped 7; count of bases not matched to a gene: 6. CDR3 length equals 15 residues. The V gene's germline CDR1 is SGDLS and CDR2 YYNGEE. The CDR3 is CASSVGGQLFEKLFF. For the CDR3, the DNA is TGTGCCAGCAGCGTAGGGGGACAGCTATTTGAAAAACTGTTTTTT.

Note on this clonotype: A clone one base away is much larger, so this may be a read error. This rearrangement joins TRBV10-2 to TRBJ1-2; weak D call: TRBD1 (5 bases). CDR3 length: 13 amino acids. V gave up 8 bases and J gave up 3 bases, with 13 bases separating them. CDR1 is WSHSY, CDR2 SAAADI, per germline. CDR3 protein: CASAEDIHYGYTF. The DNA of the CDR3 is TGCGCCAGCGCAGAGGACATCCACTATGGCTACACCTTC.

This clonotype was seen more than once but under ten times. The chain links TRBV24-1 to TRBJ2-5; D might be TRBD1 (6 bases). CDR3 length: 15 amino acids. CDR1 KGHDR and CDR2 SFDVKD come from the germline V gene. V lost 4 bases and J lost 3, with 14 bases in between. Written as DNA, the CDR3 is TGTGCCACCAGTGACCCAACAGGGCCGGAAGAGACCCAGTACTTC. Protein: CATSDPTGPEETQYF.

This clonotype was recorded at least ten times. The chain has TRBV20-1 and TRBJ2-5; 10 nucleotides match TRBD2. The CDR3 loop spans 13 amino acids. The trim removed 6 bases at V and 2 bases at J, leaving 3 bases unmatched. Germline CDR1 DFQATT, CDR2 SNEGSKA (reference sequence). This CDR3 reads CSAALAGQETQYF. The CDR3 nucleotides are TGCAGTGCCGCACTAGCGGGGCAAGAGACCCAGTACTTC.

This clonotype came up many times. The rearrangement joins TRBV29-1 to TRBJ2-7, with TRBD2 as a possible D gene (6 bases). The V gene's germline CDR1 is SQVTM and CDR2 ANQGSEA. This CDR3 has 12 amino acids. V was pared by 7 bases and J by 3 bases, with 13 bases between. The CDR3 bases are TGCAGCGCCCAAACCGGGGGCTACGAGCAGTACTTC. As protein: CSAQTGGYEQYF.

A few counts support this clonotype. This chain links TRBV5-1 with TRBJ2-5, with a possible D match to TRBD2 (5 bases). Trimming shortened V by 0 bases and J by 5 bases, and 11 bases separated the two germline ends. CDR1 SGHRS and CDR2 YFSETQ come from the germline V gene. This CDR3 region has 14 residues. Here the CDR3 reads CASSLAPDWETQYF. CDR3 nucleotides: TGCGCCAGCAGCTTGGCGCCGGACTGGGAGACCCAGTACTTC.

To note about this clonotype: Given a much more abundant clone one base away, this may be a read error. The rearrangement uses TRBV24-1 and TRBJ1-1, with 10 bases that match TRBD1. The CDR3 loop spans 16 amino acids. J gave up 3 bases and V 5 bases, and 8 bases lay outside the gene matches. Germline V lookup: CDR1 KGHDR, CDR2 SFDVKD. CDR3: CATSGPGTGADTEAFF. The DNA of the CDR3 is TGTGCCACCAGTGGGCCGGGGACAGGGGCGGACACTGAAGCTTTCTTT.